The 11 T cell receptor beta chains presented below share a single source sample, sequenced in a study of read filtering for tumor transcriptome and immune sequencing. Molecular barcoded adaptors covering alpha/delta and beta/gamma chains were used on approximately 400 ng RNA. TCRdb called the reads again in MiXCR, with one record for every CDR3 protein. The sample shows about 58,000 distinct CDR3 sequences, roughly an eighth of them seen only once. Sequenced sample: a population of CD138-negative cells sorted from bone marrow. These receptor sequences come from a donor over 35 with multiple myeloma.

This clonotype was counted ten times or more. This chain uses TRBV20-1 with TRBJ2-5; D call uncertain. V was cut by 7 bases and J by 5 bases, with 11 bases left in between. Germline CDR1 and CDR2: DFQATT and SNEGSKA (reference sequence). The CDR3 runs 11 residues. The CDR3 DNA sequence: TGCAGTGGCGTGGGATGGGAGACCCAGTACTTC. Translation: CSGVGWETQYF.

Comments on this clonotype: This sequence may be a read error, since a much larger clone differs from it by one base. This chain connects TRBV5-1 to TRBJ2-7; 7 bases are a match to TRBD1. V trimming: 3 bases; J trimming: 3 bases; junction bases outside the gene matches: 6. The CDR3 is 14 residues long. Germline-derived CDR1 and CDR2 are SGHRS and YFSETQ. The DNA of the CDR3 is TGCGCCAGCAGCTCGACGGGACAGAGCTACGAGCAGTACTTC. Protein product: CASSSTGQSYEQYF.

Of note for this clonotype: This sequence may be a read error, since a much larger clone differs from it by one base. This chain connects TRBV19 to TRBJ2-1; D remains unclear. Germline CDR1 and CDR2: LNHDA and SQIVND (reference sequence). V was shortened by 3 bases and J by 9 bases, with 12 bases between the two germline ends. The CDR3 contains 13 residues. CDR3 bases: TGTGCCAGTAGTATGGGAAGGGTCGGTGAGCAGTTCTTC. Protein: CASSMGRVGEQFF.

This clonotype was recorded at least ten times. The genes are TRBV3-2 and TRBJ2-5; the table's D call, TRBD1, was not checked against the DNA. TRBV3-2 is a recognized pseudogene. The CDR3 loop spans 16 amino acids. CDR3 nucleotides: TGTGCCAGCAGCCAGGCCCTGACAGGGAGGACAGAGACCCAGTACTTC. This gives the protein CASSQALTGRTETQYF.

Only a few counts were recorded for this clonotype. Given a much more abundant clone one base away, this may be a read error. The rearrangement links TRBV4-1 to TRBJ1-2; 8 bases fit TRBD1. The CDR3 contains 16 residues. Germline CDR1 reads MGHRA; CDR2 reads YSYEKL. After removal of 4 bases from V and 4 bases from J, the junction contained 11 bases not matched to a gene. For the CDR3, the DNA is TGCGCCAGCAGCCTACCCGGACAGGGAAGGATCTATGGCTACACCTTC. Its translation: CASSLPGQGRIYGYTF.

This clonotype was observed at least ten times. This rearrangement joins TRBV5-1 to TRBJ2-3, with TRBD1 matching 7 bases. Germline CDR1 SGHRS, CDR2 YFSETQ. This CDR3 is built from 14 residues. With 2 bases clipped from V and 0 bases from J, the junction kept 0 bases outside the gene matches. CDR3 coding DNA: TGCGCCAGCAGCTTACAGGGGAGCACAGATACGCAGTATTTT. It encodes CASSLQGSTDTQYF.

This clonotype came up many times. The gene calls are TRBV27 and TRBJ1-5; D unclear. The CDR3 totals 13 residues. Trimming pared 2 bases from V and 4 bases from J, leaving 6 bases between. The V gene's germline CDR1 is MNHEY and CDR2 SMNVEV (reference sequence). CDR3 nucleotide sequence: TGTGCCAGCAGTTTAGCTATAAATCAGCCCCAGCATTTT. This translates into CASSLAINQPQHF.

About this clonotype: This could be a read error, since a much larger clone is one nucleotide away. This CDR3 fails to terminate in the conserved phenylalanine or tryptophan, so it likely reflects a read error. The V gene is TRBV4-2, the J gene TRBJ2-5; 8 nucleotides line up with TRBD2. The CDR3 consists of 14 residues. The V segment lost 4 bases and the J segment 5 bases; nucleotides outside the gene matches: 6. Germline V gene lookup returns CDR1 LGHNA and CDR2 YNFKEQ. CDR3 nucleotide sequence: TGTGCCAGCAGCCGGGGTGTAGCGGGGGAGACCCAGTACCTC. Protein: CASSRGVAGETQYL.

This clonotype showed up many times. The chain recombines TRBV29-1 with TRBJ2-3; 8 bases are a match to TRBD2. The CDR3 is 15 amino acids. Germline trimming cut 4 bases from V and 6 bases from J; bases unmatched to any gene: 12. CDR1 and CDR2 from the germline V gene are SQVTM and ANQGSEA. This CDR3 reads CSVGGTRGITDTQYF. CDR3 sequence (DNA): TGCAGCGTTGGGGGGACTAGGGGGATTACGGATACGCAGTATTTT.

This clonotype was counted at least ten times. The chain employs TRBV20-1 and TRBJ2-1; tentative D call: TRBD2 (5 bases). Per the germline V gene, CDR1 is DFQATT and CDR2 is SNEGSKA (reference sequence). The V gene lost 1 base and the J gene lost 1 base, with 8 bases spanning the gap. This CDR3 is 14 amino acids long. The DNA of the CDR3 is TGCAGTGCTAGAGTAGGCGGGTCCTACAATGAGCAGTTCTTC. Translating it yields CSARVGGSYNEQFF.

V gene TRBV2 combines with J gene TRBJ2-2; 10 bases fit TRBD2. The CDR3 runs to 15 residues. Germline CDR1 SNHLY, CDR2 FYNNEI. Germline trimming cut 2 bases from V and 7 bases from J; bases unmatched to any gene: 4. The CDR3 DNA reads TGTGCCAGCAGTGAATCTCTAGCGGGGGACGGGGAGCTGTTTTTT. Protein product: CASSESLAGDGELFF. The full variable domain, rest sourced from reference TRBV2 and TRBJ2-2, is EPEVTQTPSHQVTQMGQEVILRCVPISNHLYFYWYRQILGQKVEFLVSFYNNEISEKSEIFDDQFSVERPDGSNFTLKIRSTKLEDSAMYFCASSESLAGDGELFFGEGSRLTVL.